A single T cell receptor (beta chain) is shown here with its context. Per germline, CDR1 SGHNT and CDR2 YYREEE (reference sequence). The V end was cut by 7 bases, the J end by 6 bases, with 16 bases between. This CDR3 is 13 amino acids long. This record comes from a study of blood T cell repertoires in COVID-19. TCRdb's table, derived via immunoSEQ multiplex PCR, lists solely in-frame clones and lacks some. The sample includes roughly 170,000 clones, 79% of them seen just once. The TCR originated in a woman aged 60-75 years with COVID-19, enrolled during active disease. The chain uses TRBV5-4 and TRBJ1-1; D ambiguous. Input material: peripheral blood. CDR3 sequence reads: CASLIDSGAEAFF. CDR3 nucleotides: TGTGCCAGCCTCATAGACTCGGGAGCTGAAGCTTTCTTT.